This T cell receptor beta chain was retrieved from a study of blood T cells in healthy people across ages. General study points: Roughly linearly, TCR beta diversity per million T cells fell as age increased.

The second PCR ran about 6 to 12 cycles with a sample-barcoded 5' primer and J-beta primers. Every molecule of cDNA carried a tag from a template-switch adaptor with 12 random nucleotides. In TCRdb, the 5' RACE reads were re-called with MiXCR into one record per CDR3 protein. In the table there are over 700,000 distinct CDR3 sequences, approximately 25% of which are singletons. Whenever a sample was processed, at least 6.5 million PBMCs were isolated. This CDR3 is built from 15 residues. V lost 5 bases, J lost 7 bases, and 13 bases stayed unmatched. This clonotype was detected only a few times. Antigen specificity is unknown. Separately, the same data were catalogued under a study of T cells of mothers and their children. As that report states: Donation came from three healthy Caucasian mothers together with their six children.

The sample consisted of blood. This chain connects TRBV12-3 or TRBV12-4 to TRBJ2-5, with 7 bases aligning to TRBD2. The receptor was isolated from a boy younger than 18 in good health. The CDR3 sequence: CASSTAAGPEGTQYF. CDR3 DNA sequence: TGTGCCAGCAGTACGGCAGCGGGGCCGGAGGGGACCCAGTACTTC.